A single T cell receptor beta chain is shown here with its context. Its antigen is unknown. Nothing much larger sits one base from this clone, and base qualities are not available. The entire isolated RNA was reverse transcribed using the High Capacity cDNA Reverse Transcription Kit, and thus expressed TCRB transcripts were sequenced. Deep immunoSEQ sequencing was applied to naive, central memory and regulatory T cell samples, giving an average of approximately 3.8 million total reads per sample. Sorted cells were lysed in RLT buffer, and RNA was extracted using DNase-treated RNeasy Micro or Mini kits according to cell number. Each cell subset was processed on its own to prevent cross-contamination, while patient and healthy donor samples were processed together. The immunoSEQ multiplex PCR was used to amplify TCRB sequences from cDNA, generating 87-bp fragments that spanned the CDR3 region. Sequencing of the amplicons was done on the Illumina HiSeq platform. The authors' pipeline ran thus. PCR bias was computationally corrected using synthetic template baselines, reads within Hamming distance 2 were collapsed, and singletons that could not be merged were discarded. Reads were aligned against IMGT so that V, D and J genes, CDR3 length and insertions or deletions at six rearrangement sites could be assigned. Clonotype counts were normalized to sorted cell number within each subset before computing true diversity and Gini coefficients with the tcR R package. The overlap coefficient, calculated on TCRB nucleotide sequences, was used to measure repertoire sharing. This immuneACCESS table, as held by TCRdb, lists in-frame sequences with V and J called but not all clones. Of the missing ones, under half trace to an unresolved V gene in checked studies; the others have no known cause. The DNA was the basis for D and trimming; V, J and clone size are from that table. Recorded for this sample are 120,000 to 150,000 clones; about 50% of them occurred a single time. Under 0.5% of the sample rests with the top ten.

Germline trimming: 3 bases from V, 6 bases from J; junction bases outside gene matches: 8. The CDR3 measures 15 amino acids from cysteine to phenylalanine. This entry keeps only the CDR3 DNA: 45 bases, framed from base 1. Based on the germline V gene, the CDR1 and CDR2 sequences are LGHNA and YSLEER. The sample comes from a study of beta chain features in type 1 diabetes (dated 2018 in TCRdb). For the study in its entirety: No differences in mean age, gender distribution, total cell number or subset yield were found between patients and healthy donors. The study compared the TCRB repertoires of sorted circulating CD4+ T cell subsets in recently diagnosed type 1 diabetes patients with those in matched healthy donors. A total of 85 million to 140 million sorted cells were examined across all samples, and a strong correlation was observed between cell number per subset and RNA yield. Naive and central memory subsets were obtained from all 28 donors, but regulatory and stem cell-like memory subsets were isolated from only 8 patients and roughly eight healthy donors.

Each donor gave one peripheral blood draw, averaging roughly 0.11 L, which was collected into heparinised tubes. A BD FACSAria II was used to sort naive, central memory, regulatory and stem cell-like memory CD4+ T cells with a panel that included CD45RO, CCR7, CD25, CD127, CD95 and CD27. A purity above 95% was achieved for all sorted populations. PBMCs were separated immediately by Lymphoprep density gradient centrifugation and were stained directly, without being cultured. To minimize batch effects, samples were stained and sorted in pairs, one healthy donor with one patient per experiment. What the study reported, not specific to this receptor: A moderate but significant shortening of TCRB CDR3 length was observed in type 1 diabetes patients in all four CD4+ subsets. The naive, central memory and regulatory TCRB repertoires appeared to resemble one another more closely among patients than among healthy donors. At VDJ recombination sites, type 1 diabetes patients had fewer insertions and more deleted nucleotides, which implies abnormalities in thymic rearrangement. Sequencing cDNA rather than genomic DNA could over-represent highly expressing activated cells, although activation and CD3 levels did not differ between groups. Because small numbers of individuals were included in the HLA sub-analyses, any influence of HLA type on TCRB rearrangement was left unresolved. Shorter templates might have been favored by PCR, but patient and control samples were amplified and corrected together, so both groups would have been affected equally by any skew.

The sample was Tregs from blood. The sample's cell subset or site label, in plain terms: regulatory CD4+ T cells. The chain links TRBV4-3 with TRBJ1-5, with TRBD1 identical over 7 junction bases. The clonotype originates from a man younger than 35 in good health. The CDR3 region has the sequence CASSQRQGSSQPQHF. The nucleotides read TGCGCCAGCAGCCAGCGACAGGGTAGTTCTCAGCCCCAGCATTTT.